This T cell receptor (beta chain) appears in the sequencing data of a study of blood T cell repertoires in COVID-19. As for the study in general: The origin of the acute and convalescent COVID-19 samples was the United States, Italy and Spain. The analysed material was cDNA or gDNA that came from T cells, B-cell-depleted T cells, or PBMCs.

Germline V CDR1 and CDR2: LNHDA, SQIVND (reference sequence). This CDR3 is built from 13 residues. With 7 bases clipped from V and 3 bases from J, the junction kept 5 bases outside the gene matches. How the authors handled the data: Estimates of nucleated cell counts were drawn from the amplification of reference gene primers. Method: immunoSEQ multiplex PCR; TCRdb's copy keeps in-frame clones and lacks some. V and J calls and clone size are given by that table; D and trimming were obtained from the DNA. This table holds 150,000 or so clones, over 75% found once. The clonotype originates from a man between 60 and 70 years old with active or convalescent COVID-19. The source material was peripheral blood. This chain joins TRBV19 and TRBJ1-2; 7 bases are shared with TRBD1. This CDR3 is CASINRGDYGYTF. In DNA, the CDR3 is TGTGCCAGTATTAACAGGGGCGACTATGGCTACACCTTC.